This TCR beta chain is from a study of blood T cell repertoires in COVID-19. Across the study: Sources were T cells, B-cell-depleted T cells, or PBMCs; the material itself was cDNA or gDNA.

V dropped 8 bases and J dropped 6 bases, with 14 bases sitting between them. From germline, CDR1 is MNHEY and CDR2 SVGAGI. The CDR3 sequence is 14 residues long. Sequencing used immunoSEQ multiplex PCR; TCRdb keeps in-frame clones, though not all of them. The sample shows approximately 160,000 clones, roughly 84% of them seen only once. Input material: peripheral blood. V is TRBV6-5 and J is TRBJ1-6; D is unclear. The TCR originated in a woman between 45 and 60 years old in a cohort sampled during active or convalescent COVID-19. CDR3 residues: CASQTSTSNSPLHF. The CDR3, as DNA: TGTGCCAGCCAGACAAGTACGAGTAATTCACCCCTCCACTTT.